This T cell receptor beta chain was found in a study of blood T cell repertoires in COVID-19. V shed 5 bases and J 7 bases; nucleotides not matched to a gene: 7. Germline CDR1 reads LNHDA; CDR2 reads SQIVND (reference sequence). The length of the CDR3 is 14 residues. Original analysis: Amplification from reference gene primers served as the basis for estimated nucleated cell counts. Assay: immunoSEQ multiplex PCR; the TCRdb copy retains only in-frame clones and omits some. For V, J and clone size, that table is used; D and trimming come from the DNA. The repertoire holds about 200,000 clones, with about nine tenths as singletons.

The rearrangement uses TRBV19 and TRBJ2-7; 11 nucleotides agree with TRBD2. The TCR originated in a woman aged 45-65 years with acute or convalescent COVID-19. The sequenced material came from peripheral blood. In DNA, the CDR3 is TGTGCCAGTAGTGTGACTAGCGGGACGGGAGAGCAGTACTTC. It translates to CASSVTSGTGEQYF.